Listed here are 3 T cell receptor beta chains from one sample, sequenced in a study of Ad26.COV2.S vaccination and SARS-CoV-2 variants. Measured with immunoSEQ multiplex PCR; TCRdb has only the in-frame clones, and not every one. The sample includes under 400,000 clones, over 75% of them seen just once. Noted treatment: 15 to 20 received Ad26.COV2.S at low or high dose, single or two shots; 5 received placebo; per-sample allocation not given. Sampling occurred on day 63 after the first vaccine or placebo injection. The sequencing here drew on peripheral blood, taken in a trial of Ad26.COV2.S vaccine versus placebo. The source of these receptors is a person between 18 and 59 years old who received the Ad26.COV2.S COVID-19 vaccine or a placebo.

The chain carries TRBV12-3 or TRBV12-4 and TRBJ2-5, with 9 bases aligning to TRBD1. The V gene end was trimmed by 6 bases and the J gene end by 5 bases; junction bases not matched to a gene: 1. CDR3 size: 12 residues. The CDR3 region is CASSGTGETQYF. CDR3 DNA: TGTGCCAGCAGCGGGACAGGGGAGACCCAGTACTTC.

The V gene is TRBV12-5, the J gene TRBJ1-1; 7 bases agree with TRBD1. Germline CDR1 LGHNT, CDR2 FRNRAP. CDR3 length equals 14 residues. J was trimmed by 6 bases and V by 7 bases; bases with no gene match: 11. The chain's CDR3 is CASALGRQGAEAFF. Here the CDR3 DNA reads TGTGCTAGTGCCCTTGGTCGACAGGGTGCTGAAGCTTTCTTT.

The CDR3 loop is CASSYSAVSPLHF. CDR3 nucleotides: TGTGCCAGCAGTTACTCGGCAGTCTCACCCCTCCACTTT. The chain joins TRBV6-5 to TRBJ1-6, with unresolved D. The CDR3 spans 13 residues. Trimming removed 0 bases from V and 10 bases from J, with 7 bases in between. Germline V gives CDR1 MNHEY, CDR2 SVGAGI.